This T cell receptor (beta chain) was found in a study of blood T cell repertoires in COVID-19 (dated by TCRdb to 2020 to 2021). With respect to the entire study: Samples covering the acute and convalescent phases of COVID-19 were provided by collaborators in the United States, Italy and Spain. The prospective study material was composed of cDNA or gDNA derived from T cells, B-cell-depleted T cells, or PBMCs. The repertoires were released in a freely available public database meant as a resource for research on the immune response to SARS-CoV-2. Subjects who had been exposed to COVID-19, were actively infected with it, or had recovered from it provided the deeply sampled blood TCRbeta repertoires that made up the dataset. The samples were drawn from two sources: the first 160 participants of the ongoing ImmuneRACE study, and fewer than 1,500 subjects contributed by 6 global collaborators. A de-identified subject ID, COVID-19 status, age in years and sex were almost always included in the sample metadata. Where available, HLA class I and class II types were obtained from metadata supplied by the sample provider rather than from assay-based typing.

Worth noting for this clone: The clone's antigen remains unknown. The input lacks base qualities; no much larger clone sits a single base away.

TCRbeta CDR3 regions were amplified from genomic DNA using the immunoSEQ Assay, a bias-controlled multiplex PCR. Concerning the study's data processing: Within the assay, amplification of reference gene primers was used to estimate how many nucleated cells each sample contained. Sequence reads were collapsed and filtered to measure the absolute abundance of every unique TCRbeta CDR3 rearrangement. For each sample, productive Simpson clonality was calculated as the square root of Simpson's diversity index across productive rearrangements. TCRdb took over this immuneACCESS table, retaining in-frame rearrangements with V and J assigned. Such tables are incomplete; in checked studies, under half of the missing clones stem from an unresolved V gene, and the remainder is unexplained. Clone size and the V and J calls come from that table; the DNA yielded D and trimming. Recorded for this sample are roughly 29,000 clones; roughly 80% of them occurred a single time. The top ten hold 16% of the sample.

V lost 1 base and J lost 8 bases, and the count of bases not matched to a germline gene is 4. From the germline V gene, CDR1 is SGHTA and CDR2 is FQGTGA. Inclusive of the bounding cysteine and phenylalanine, the CDR3 is 15 residues long. Only the CDR3 part of the read is kept: 45 bases, read in frame from the first base. What the research found in general, with its limitations: The amount of clinical and demographic metadata varied by source and participant and was provided uncurated.

The collaborating institutions used their own protocols to collect whole blood in K2EDTA tubes. For TCRbeta analysis, collaborator samples were shipped as frozen whole blood, as isolated PBMCs, or as DNA extracted from either sample type. Rearrangement joined TRBV7-3 to TRBJ2-1, with 11 central nucleotides matching TRBD2. The source material was peripheral blood. This clonotype was sampled from a woman aged 60-75 years with acute or convalescent COVID-19. The CDR3 reads as follows: CASSLSTSGGHEQFF. DNA sequence: TGTGCCAGCAGCTTAAGCACTAGCGGGGGTCATGAGCAGTTCTTC.